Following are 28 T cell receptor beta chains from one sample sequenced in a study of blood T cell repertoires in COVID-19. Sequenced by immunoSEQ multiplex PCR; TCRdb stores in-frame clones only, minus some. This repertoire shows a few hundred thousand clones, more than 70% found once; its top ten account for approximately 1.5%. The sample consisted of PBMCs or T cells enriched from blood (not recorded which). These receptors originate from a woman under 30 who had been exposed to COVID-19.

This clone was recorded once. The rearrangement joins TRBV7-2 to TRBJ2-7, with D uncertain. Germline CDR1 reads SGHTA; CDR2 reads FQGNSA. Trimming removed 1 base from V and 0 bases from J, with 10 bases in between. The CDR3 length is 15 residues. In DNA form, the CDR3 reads TGTGCCAGCAGCTTAGTTATGGGCAGCTCCTACGAGCAGTACTTC. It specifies CASSLVMGSSYEQYF. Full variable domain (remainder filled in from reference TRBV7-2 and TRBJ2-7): GAGVSQSPSNKVTEKGKDVELRCDPISGHTALYWYRQSLGQGLEFLIYFQGNSAPDKSGLPSDRFSAERTGGSVSTLTIQRTQQEDSAVYLCASSLVMGSSYEQYFGPGTRLTVT.

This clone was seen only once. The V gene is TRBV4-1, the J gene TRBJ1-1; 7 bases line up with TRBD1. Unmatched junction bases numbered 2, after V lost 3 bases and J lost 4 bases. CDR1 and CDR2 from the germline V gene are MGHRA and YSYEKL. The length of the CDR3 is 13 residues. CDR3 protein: CASSQTGTTEAFF. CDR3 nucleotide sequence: TGCGCCAGCAGCCAGACAGGGACCACTGAAGCTTTCTTT.

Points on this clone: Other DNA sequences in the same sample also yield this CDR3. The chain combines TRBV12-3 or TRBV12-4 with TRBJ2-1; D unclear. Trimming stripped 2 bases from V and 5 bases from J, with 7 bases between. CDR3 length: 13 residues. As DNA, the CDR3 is TGTGCCAGCAGTTTATCAGGAAACAATGAGCAGTTCTTC. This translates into CASSLSGNNEQFF.

CDR3 DNA sequence: TGTGCCAGCAGTTACTCGGGACAGGGGGAGTACGAGCAGTACTTC. Translation: CASSYSGQGEYEQYF. The chain joins TRBV6-5 to TRBJ2-7; 11 bases are shared with TRBD1. The J segment lost 4 bases and the V segment lost 0 bases, leaving 2 bases of the junction unmatched. CDR1 is MNHEY, CDR2 SVGAGI, per germline. This CDR3 contains 15 residues.

The CDR3 is CASSETSGSYEQYF. CDR3 coding DNA: TGTGCCAGCAGTGAAACTAGCGGGAGTTACGAGCAGTACTTC. This rearrangement joins TRBV6-1 to TRBJ2-7; 11 bases align to TRBD2. The trim removed 2 bases at V and 4 bases at J, leaving 1 base unmatched. CDR3 length: 14 residues. Germline V gene data show CDR1 as MNHNS and CDR2 as SASEGT.

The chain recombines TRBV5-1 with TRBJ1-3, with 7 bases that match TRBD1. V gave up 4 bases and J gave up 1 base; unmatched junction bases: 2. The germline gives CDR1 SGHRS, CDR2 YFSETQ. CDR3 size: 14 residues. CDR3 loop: CASSGGQSGNTIYF. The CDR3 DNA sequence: TGCGCCAGCAGCGGGGGACAGTCTGGAAACACCATATATTTT. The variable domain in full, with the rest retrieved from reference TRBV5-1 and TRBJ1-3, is KAGVTQTPRYLIKTRGQQVTLSCSPISGHRSVSWYQQTPGQGLQFLFEYFSETQRNKGNFPGRFSGRQFSNSRSEMNVSTLELGDSALYLCASSGGQSGNTIYFGEGSWLTVV.

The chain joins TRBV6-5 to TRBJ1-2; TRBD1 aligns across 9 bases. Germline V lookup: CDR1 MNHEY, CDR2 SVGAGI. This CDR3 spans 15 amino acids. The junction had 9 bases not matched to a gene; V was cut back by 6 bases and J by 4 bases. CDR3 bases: TGTGCCAGCAGCCGCGGACAGGGGACCTTCTATGGCTACACCTTC. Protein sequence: CASSRGQGTFYGYTF.

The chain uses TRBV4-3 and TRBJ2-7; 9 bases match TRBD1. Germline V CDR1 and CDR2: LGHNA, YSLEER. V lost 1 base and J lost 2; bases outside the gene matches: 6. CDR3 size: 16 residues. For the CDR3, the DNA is TGCGCCAGCAGCCAAGTGTTGGGACAGGGAACCTACGAGCAGTACTTC. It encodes CASSQVLGQGTYEQYF.

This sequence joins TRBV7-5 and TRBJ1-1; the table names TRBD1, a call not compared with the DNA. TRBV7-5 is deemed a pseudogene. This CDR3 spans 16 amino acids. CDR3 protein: CARSLTSSPMNTEAFF. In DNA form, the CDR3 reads TGTGCCAGAAGCTTGACATCCTCCCCCATGAACACTGAAGCTTTCTTT.

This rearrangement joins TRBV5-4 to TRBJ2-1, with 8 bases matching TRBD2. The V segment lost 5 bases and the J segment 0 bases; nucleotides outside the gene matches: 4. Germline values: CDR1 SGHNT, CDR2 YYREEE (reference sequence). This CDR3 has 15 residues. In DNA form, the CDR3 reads TGTGCCAGCAGGGAGGCGGGGGGCTCCTACAATGAGCAGTTCTTC. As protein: CASREAGGSYNEQFF.

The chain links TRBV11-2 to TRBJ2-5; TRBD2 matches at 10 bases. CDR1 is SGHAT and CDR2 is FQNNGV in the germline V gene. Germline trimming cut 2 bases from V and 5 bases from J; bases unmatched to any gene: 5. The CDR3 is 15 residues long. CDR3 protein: CASSLSGRALETQYF. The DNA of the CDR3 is TGTGCCAGCAGCTTAAGCGGGAGGGCCTTGGAGACCCAGTACTTC.

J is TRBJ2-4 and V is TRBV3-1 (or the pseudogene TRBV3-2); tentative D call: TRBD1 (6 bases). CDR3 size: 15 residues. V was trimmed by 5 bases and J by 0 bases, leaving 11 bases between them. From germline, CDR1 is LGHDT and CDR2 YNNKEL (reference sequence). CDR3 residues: CASSDRTVAKNIQYF. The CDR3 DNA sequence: TGTGCCAGCAGCGACAGGACCGTAGCCAAAAACATTCAGTACTTC.

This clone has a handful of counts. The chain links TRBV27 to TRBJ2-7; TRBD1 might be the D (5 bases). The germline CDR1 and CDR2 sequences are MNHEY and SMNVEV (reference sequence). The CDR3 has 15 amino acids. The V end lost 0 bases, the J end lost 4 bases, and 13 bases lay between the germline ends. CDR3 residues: CASSLSTGFGYEQYF. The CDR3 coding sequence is TGTGCCAGCAGTTTATCAACAGGATTTGGGTACGAGCAGTACTTC.

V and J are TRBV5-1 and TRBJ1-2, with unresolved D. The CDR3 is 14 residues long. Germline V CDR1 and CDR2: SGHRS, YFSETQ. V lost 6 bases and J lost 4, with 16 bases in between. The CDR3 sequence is CASNGEGGSYGYTF. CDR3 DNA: TGCGCCAGCAACGGCGAGGGTGGAAGCTATGGCTACACCTTC.

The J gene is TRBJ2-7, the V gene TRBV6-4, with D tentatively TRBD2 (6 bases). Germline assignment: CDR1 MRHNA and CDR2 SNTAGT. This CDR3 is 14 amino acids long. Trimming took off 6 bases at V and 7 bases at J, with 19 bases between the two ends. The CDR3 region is CASSKGLNTGEQYF. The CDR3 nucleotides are TGTGCCAGCAGCAAGGGACTCAACACCGGGGAGCAGTACTTC.

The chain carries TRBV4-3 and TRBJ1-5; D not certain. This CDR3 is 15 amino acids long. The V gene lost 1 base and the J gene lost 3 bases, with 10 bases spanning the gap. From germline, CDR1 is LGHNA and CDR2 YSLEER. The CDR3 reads CASSQVRGANQPQHF. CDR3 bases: TGCGCCAGCAGCCAAGTGCGGGGAGCCAATCAGCCCCAGCATTTT.

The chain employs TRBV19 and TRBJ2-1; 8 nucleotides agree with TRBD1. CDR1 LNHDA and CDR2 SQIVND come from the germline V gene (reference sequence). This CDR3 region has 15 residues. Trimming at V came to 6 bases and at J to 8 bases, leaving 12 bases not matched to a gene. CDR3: CASSLGQATADEQFF. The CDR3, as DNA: TGTGCCAGTAGCCTGGGACAGGCAACGGCGGATGAGCAGTTCTTC.

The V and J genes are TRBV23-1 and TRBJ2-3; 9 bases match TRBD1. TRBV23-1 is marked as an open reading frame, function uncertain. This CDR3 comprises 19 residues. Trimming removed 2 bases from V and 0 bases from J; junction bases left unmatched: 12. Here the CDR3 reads CASSQGGQGKILSTDTQYF. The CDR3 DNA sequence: TGCGCCAGCAGTCAAGGTGGACAGGGGAAAATCCTTAGCACAGATACGCAGTATTTT.

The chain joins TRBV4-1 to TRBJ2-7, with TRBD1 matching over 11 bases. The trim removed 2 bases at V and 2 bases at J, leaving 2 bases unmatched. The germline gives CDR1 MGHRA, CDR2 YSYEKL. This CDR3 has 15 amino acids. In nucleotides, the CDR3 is TGCGCCAGCAGCCAACCGGGACAGGGGGCCTACGAGCAGTACTTC. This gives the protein CASSQPGQGAYEQYF.

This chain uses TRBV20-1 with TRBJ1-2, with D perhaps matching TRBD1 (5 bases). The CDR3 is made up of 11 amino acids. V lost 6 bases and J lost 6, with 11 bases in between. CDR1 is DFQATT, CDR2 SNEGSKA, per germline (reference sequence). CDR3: CSAKGRDGYTF. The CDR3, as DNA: TGCAGTGCAAAGGGGCGCGATGGCTACACCTTC.

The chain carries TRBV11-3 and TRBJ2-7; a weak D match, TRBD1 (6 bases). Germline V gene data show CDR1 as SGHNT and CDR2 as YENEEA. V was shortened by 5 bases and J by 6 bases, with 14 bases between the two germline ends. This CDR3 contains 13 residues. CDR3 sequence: CASSATTGTEQYF. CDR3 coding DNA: TGTGCCAGCAGCGCGACCACAGGGACCGAGCAGTACTTC. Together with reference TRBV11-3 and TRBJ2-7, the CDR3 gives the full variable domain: EAGVVQSPRYKIIEKKQPVAFWCNPISGHNTLYWYLQNLGQGPELLIRYENEEAVDDSQLPKDRFSAERLKGVDSTLKIQPAELGDSAVYLCASSATTGTEQYFGPGTRLTVT.

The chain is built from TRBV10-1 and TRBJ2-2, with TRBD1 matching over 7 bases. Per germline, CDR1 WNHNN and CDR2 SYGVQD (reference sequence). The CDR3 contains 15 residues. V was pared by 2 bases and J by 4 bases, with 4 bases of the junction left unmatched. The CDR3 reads CASSETGAGTGELFF. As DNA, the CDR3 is TGCGCCAGCAGTGAGACAGGGGCGGGCACCGGGGAGCTGTTTTTT.

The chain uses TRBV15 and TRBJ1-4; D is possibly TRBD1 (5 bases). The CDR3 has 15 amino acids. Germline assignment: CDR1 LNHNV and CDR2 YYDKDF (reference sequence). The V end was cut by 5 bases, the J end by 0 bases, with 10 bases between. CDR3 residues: CATSPRGATNEKLFF. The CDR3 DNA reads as TGTGCCACCAGCCCAAGGGGTGCAACTAATGAAAAACTGTTTTTT.

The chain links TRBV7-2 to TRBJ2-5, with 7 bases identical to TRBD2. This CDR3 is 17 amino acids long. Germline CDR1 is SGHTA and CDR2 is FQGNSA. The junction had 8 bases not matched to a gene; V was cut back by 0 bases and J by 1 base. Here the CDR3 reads CASSLASGTKAQETQYF. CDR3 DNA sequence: TGTGCCAGCAGCTTAGCGTCTGGGACTAAGGCCCAAGAGACCCAGTACTTC.

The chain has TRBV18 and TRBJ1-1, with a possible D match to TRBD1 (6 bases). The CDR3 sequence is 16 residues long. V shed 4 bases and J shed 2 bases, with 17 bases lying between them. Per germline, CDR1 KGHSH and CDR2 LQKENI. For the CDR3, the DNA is TGTGCCAGCTCACAAATGACAGGCGCGGTTAACACTGAAGCTTTCTTT. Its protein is CASSQMTGAVNTEAFF.

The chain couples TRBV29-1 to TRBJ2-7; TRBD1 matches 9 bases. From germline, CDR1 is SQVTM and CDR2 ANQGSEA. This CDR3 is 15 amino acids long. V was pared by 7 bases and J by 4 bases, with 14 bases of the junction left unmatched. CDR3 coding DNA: TGCAGCGCAAAGGGAGCCGGGACAGGGTTTTACGAGCAGTACTTC. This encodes CSAKGAGTGFYEQYF.

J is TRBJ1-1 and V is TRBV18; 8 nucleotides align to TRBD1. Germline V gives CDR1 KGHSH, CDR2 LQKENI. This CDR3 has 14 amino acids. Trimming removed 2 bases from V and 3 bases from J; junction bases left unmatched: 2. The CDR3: CASSPLDRDTEAFF. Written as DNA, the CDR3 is TGTGCCAGCTCACCATTGGACAGGGACACTGAAGCTTTCTTT.

The CDR3 loop reads CASSLAKAFF. The CDR3 coding sequence is TGTGCCAGCAGCCTAGCGAAGGCTTTCTTT. The gene calls are TRBV28 and TRBJ1-1; D ambiguous. Germline V gives CDR1 MDHEN, CDR2 SYDVKM. This CDR3 has 10 amino acids. The ends were cut back, 6 bases at V and 11 bases at J, with 10 bases in the middle.